The source of this TCR beta chain is a study of a mutant IDH1 vaccine in newly diagnosed glioma. Study information: Beginning 4-6 weeks after radiotherapy alone, or with temozolomide cycles, vaccination took place. Whole-study results and caveats: Top peripheral T cell clonotype shifts appeared unrelated to pseudoprogression. Immune responses induced by vaccination arose in 93.3% of the patients.

Worth noting for this clone: Its antigen is unidentified.

As to time point: week 11, during vaccination. Doses of 300 ug of mutant IDH1 20-mer peptide were given with topical imiquimod. The protocol was immunoSEQ multiplex PCR, while the TCRdb copy is restricted to in-frame clones and leaves out a portion. The sample has roughly 48,000 clones; roughly nine tenths are singletons. The CDR3 length is 13 residues. Germline V gives CDR1 SGHRS, CDR2 YFSETQ. Trimming stripped 0 bases from V and 3 bases from J, with 6 bases between. The clonotype was recovered from a man aged 50-60 years with glioma. This chain connects TRBV5-1 to TRBJ2-5, with D hard to call. The sample consisted of PBMCs, taken from a glioma patient whose treatment included an IDH1 peptide vaccine. The CDR3 region has the DNA TGCGCCAGCAGCTTGGGCGGTAAAGAGACCCAGTACTTC. It codes for CASSLGGKETQYF.